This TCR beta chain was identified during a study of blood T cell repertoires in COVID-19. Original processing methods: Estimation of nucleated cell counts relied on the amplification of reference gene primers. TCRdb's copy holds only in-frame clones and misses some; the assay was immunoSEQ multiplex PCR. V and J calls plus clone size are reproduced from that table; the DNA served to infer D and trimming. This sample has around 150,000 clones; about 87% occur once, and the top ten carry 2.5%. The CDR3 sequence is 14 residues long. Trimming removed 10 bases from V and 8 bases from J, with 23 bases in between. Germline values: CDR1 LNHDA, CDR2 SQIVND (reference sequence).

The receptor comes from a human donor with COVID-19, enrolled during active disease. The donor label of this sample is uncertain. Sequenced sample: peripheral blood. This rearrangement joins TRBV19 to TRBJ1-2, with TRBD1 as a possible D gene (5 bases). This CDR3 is CATTKPGGAGGYTF. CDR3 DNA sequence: TGTGCCACCACGAAACCGGGCGGGGCGGGGGGCTACACCTTC. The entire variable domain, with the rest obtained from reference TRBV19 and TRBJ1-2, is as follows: DGGITQSPKYLFRKEGQNVTLSCEQNLNHDAMYWYRQDPGQGLRLIYYSQIVNDFQKGDIAEGYSVSREKKESFPLTVTSAQKNPTAFYLCATTKPGGAGGYTFGSGTRLTVV.